The sequence of this TCR beta chain was determined in a study of tumor-infiltrating lymphocytes in primary liver carcinoma. Study-level results: Against blood, tumors held a significantly higher top-250-clone fraction (p = 0.039). Tumor region pairs outstripped tumor-adjacent and tumor-blood pairs in overlap.

Notes on this clonotype: What it binds is not known. This may be a read error, as it is one base from a much larger clone.

Making TCR beta cDNA involved around 510 ng total RNA and a constant-region primer. Amplification in three nested multiplex PCR rounds with slightly modified ARM-PCR gave rise to TCR beta libraries. The opening two PCR rounds, nine to eleven cycles each, paired TRBV1-TRBV30 forward primers with a C-beta reverse primer. One entry per CDR3 protein, called by TCRdb with MiXCR from the multiplex PCR reads. The sample shows nearly 200,000 distinct CDR3 sequences, about 65% of them seen only once. The CDR3 consists of 17 residues. The germline CDR1 and CDR2 sequences are MGHRA and YSYEKL. Unsorted whole blood yielded blood RNA, and germline DNA was extracted as well.

The rearrangement links TRBV4-1 to TRBJ1-2; no clear D. The receptor was isolated from a woman aged 55-69 years with primary liver carcinoma and hepatitis B virus infection. Sequencing was carried out using peripheral blood. The CDR3 reads CVSSQDRVGGRTYGYTF. In DNA form, the CDR3 reads TGCGTCAGCAGCCAAGATCGGGTTGGTGGCAGAACCTATGGCTACACCTTC.